The sample holds many counts of the clone carrying this T cell receptor (beta chain). Its target is unknown. The V and J ends lost 5 bases and 8 bases respectively, with 15 bases between them. CDR1 is MDHEN, CDR2 SYDVKM, per germline. The CDR3 sequence is 14 residues long. Prior to thyroid surgery, none of the patients had received any treatment. Through MiXCR, TCRdb re-clonotyped the PCR reads. The top ten clones hold 9% to 10% of a sample with approximately 38,000 clones, less than 20% of them seen once. This specimen belongs to a study of metastatic and nonmetastatic thyroid tumors. Study-wide results and limits: In both blood and tumor samples, TCR beta diversity was reported significantly higher for malignant than benign nodules.

Sequencing was done on a sample of tumor tissue. The V and J genes are TRBV28 and TRBJ1-4, with D tentatively TRBD1 (5 bases). The clonotype was recovered from a female donor with papillary thyroid cancer or a benign thyroid nodule (not recorded which). Some clones in this sample may be carry-over from other donors' samples. CDR3 loop: CASSAPWGSEKLFF. The CDR3 DNA follows: TGTGCCAGCAGTGCCCCGTGGGGGTCCGAAAAACTGTTTTTT.